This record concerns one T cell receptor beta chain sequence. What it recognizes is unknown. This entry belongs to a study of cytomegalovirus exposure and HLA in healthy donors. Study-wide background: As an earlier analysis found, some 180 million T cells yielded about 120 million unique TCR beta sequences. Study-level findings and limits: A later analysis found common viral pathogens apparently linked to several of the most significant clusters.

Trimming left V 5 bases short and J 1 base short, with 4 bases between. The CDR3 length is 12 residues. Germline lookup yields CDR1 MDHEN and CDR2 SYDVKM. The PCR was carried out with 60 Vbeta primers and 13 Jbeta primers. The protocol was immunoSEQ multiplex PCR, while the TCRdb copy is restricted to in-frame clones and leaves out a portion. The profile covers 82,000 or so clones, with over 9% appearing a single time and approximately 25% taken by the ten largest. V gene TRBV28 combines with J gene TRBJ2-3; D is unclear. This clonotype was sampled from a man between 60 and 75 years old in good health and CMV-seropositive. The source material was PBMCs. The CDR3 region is CASSPGTDTQYF. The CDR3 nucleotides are TGTGCCAGCAGTCCGGGCACAGATACGCAGTATTTT. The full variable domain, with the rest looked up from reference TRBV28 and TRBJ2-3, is DVKVTQSSRYLVKRTGEKVFLECVQDMDHENMFWYRQDPGLGLRLIYFSYDVKMKEKGDIPEGYSVSREKKERFSLILESASTNQTSMYLCASSPGTDTQYFGPGTRLTVL.